This TCR beta chain was retrieved from a study of cytomegalovirus exposure and HLA in healthy donors. As for the study in general: Early on, a data release was issued that held 80 million or so unique TCRs from HLA-typed donors. General study points: Reported findings show TCR beta sequences accurately forecast HLA-A and HLA-B alleles in most subjects. The authors later found most CMV-associated TCR beta chains appeared HLA-restricted. Cytomegalovirus status was reportedly diagnosed by the classifier with high specificity and sensitivity.

Amplification used 60 Vbeta primers and 13 Jbeta primers. Assay: immunoSEQ multiplex PCR; the TCRdb copy retains only in-frame clones and omits some. This table holds approximately 150,000 clones, roughly 78% found once. Germline CDR1 and CDR2: SGHVS and FQNEAQ. The V end lost 5 bases, the J end lost 2 bases, and 13 bases lay between the germline ends. The CDR3 sequence is 14 residues long. Remarks on this clone: What it recognizes is unknown.

The chain joins TRBV7-8 to TRBJ2-7, with a possible D match to TRBD2 (5 bases). Material for sequencing was PBMCs. This TCR came from a man aged 35 to 55 in good health and CMV-seronegative. As DNA, the CDR3 is TGTGCCAGCAGCGCCGGTGGGCGGGCCTACGAGCAGTACTTC. Its protein product is CASSAGGRAYEQYF.